This T cell receptor beta chain was sequenced in a study of T cell repertoires in cytomegalovirus infection. Each CDR3 protein gets one entry after TCRdb re-called the reads with MiXCR. This sample has approximately 190,000 distinct CDR3 sequences, with 8% to 10% found just once. Study-wide results and limits: People with CMV and the relevant HLA were identified by cumulative public TCR beta family frequency.

This clonotype was counted at least ten times. Antigen unknown. The material sequenced was PBMCs. This clonotype was sampled from a human donor in good health (CMV status not recorded). Some clones in this sample may be carry-over from other donors' samples.

The CDR3 DNA follows: TGTGCCAGTCACCCGACAGGGCCGAATGAAAAACTGTTTTTT. Encoded protein: CASHPTGPNEKLFF. The rearrangement links TRBV19 to TRBJ1-4; 7 bases are a match to TRBD1. CDR1 LNHDA and CDR2 SQIVND come from the germline V gene (reference sequence). V was pared by 8 bases and J by 5 bases, with 8 bases of the junction left unmatched. The CDR3 has 14 residues.